One and the same sample provided the 29 T cell receptor beta chains below, sequenced in a study of long-term antiretroviral therapy in people with HIV. Version v3.0 of the immunoSEQ assay was performed at survey level. TCRdb's table, derived via immunoSEQ multiplex PCR, lists solely in-frame clones and lacks some. This sample has about 20,000 clones; about nine tenths occur once, and the top ten carry approximately 9.6%. Sequencing was performed on unsorted PBMCs, taken approximately 4.5 years before starting antiretroviral therapy. These receptors were collected from a woman younger than 45 with HIV.

This chain joins TRBV19 and TRBJ1-5; 9 bases are a match to TRBD1. Germline CDR1 is LNHDA and CDR2 is SQIVND (reference sequence). J lost 11 bases, V lost 3 bases, and 8 bases had no gene match. The CDR3 is 14 amino acids. In nucleotides, the CDR3 is TGTGCCAGTAGTATCCGGACAGGGGAGAGGTCCCAGCATTTT. It is translated as CASSIRTGERSQHF.

The gene calls are TRBV30 and TRBJ2-5; weak D call: TRBD1 (8 bases). V was shortened by 2 bases and J by 5 bases, with 18 bases between the two germline ends. The V gene's germline CDR1 is GTSNPN and CDR2 SVGIG (reference sequence). The CDR3 length is 15 residues. The CDR3 loop is CAWSLDGQGGETQYF. The CDR3 bases are TGTGCCTGGAGTCTTGACGGACAGGGAGGGGAGACCCAGTACTTC.

The chain is built from TRBV19 and TRBJ1-2; D might be TRBD1 (5 bases). The ends were cut back, 6 bases at V and 8 bases at J, with 22 bases in the middle. The germline V gene encodes CDR1 LNHDA and CDR2 SQIVND (reference sequence). CDR3 length equals 15 residues. CDR3 sequence: CASSKPGQNSRGYTF. In DNA, the CDR3 is TGTGCCAGTAGCAAACCGGGGCAAAATTCGAGGGGCTACACCTTC.

The chain carries TRBV15 and TRBJ1-6; maybe TRBD1 (6 bases). This CDR3 region has 15 residues. V was shortened by 6 bases and J by 7 bases, with 16 bases between the two germline ends. The germline V gene encodes CDR1 LNHNV and CDR2 YYDKDF (reference sequence). The CDR3 coding sequence is TGTGCCACCAGGGGACAAGGGACCTCAAATTCACCCCTCCACTTT. This encodes CATRGQGTSNSPLHF.

V is TRBV7-6 and J is TRBJ2-3; D gene ambiguous. Germline lookup yields CDR1 SGHVS and CDR2 FNYEAQ. V was cut by 1 base and J by 5 bases, with 16 bases left in between. There are 16 residues in the CDR3. The CDR3 DNA follows: TGTGCCAGCAGCTTAGTTCCAGTGTCGGGCGGAGATACGCAGTATTTT. As protein: CASSLVPVSGGDTQYF.

The J gene is TRBJ1-2, the V gene TRBV18; D gene unclear. The CDR3 is 13 residues long. From germline, CDR1 is KGHSH and CDR2 LQKENI. V lost 6 bases and J 2 bases, leaving 10 bases between the germline ends. CDR3 sequence reads: CASSPDVNYGYTF. In DNA, the CDR3 is TGTGCCAGCTCCCCGGATGTAAACTATGGCTACACCTTC.

This clone was seen only once. V gene TRBV11-2 combines with J gene TRBJ1-6, with unresolved D. V gave up 0 bases and J gave up 7 bases, with 10 bases separating them. Germline assignment: CDR1 SGHAT and CDR2 FQNNGV. CDR3 length: 15 amino acids. CDR3 sequence (DNA): TGTGCCAGCAGCTTAGATCCCGCCTCAAATTCACCCCTCCACTTT. This gives the protein CASSLDPASNSPLHF.

This chain joins TRBV5-6 and TRBJ2-4, with unresolved D. The V gene lost 6 bases and the J gene lost 2 bases, with 3 bases spanning the gap. Germline V gene data show CDR1 as SGHDT and CDR2 as YYEEEE. CDR3 length: 11 amino acids. DNA of the CDR3: TGTGCCAGCATTACCAAAAACATTCAGTACTTC. This codes for CASITKNIQYF.

The chain has TRBV6-1 and TRBJ1-4; the D is unclear. The CDR3 extends over 13 amino acids. Germline CDR1 reads MNHNS; CDR2 reads SASEGT. V gave up 5 bases and J gave up 5 bases, with 9 bases separating them. CDR3: CASSLVQNEKLFF. Written as DNA, the CDR3 is TGTGCCAGCAGTCTCGTCCAGAATGAAAAACTGTTTTTT.

The V and J genes are TRBV7-2 and TRBJ2-7; no definite D call. With 2 bases removed from V and 1 base from J, the gap between germline ends came to 12 bases. Germline values: CDR1 SGHTA, CDR2 FQGNSA. The CDR3 totals 15 residues. The CDR3, as DNA: TGTGCCAGCAGCTTATGGTCCGCCGGGTCCTACGAGCAGTACTTC. Its protein product is CASSLWSAGSYEQYF.

The chain carries TRBV6-5 and TRBJ1-2, with D possibly matching TRBD1 (5 bases). V lost 3 bases and J lost 4, with 9 bases in between. This CDR3 is 13 amino acids long. Germline assignment: CDR1 MNHEY and CDR2 SVGAGI. The CDR3: CASSYGGTYGYTF. DNA for the CDR3: TGTGCCAGCAGTTATGGGGGAACCTATGGCTACACCTTC.

The V call is TRBV19, the J call TRBJ2-6; D may be TRBD1 or TRBD2 (6 bases each). CDR1 and CDR2 (germline): LNHDA, SQIVND (reference sequence). The CDR3 has 16 residues. Trimming pared 0 bases from V and 2 bases from J, leaving 8 bases between. For the CDR3, the DNA is TGTGCCAGTAGTATAGAGGGGGGCACTGGGGCCAACGTCCTGACTTTC. This gives the protein CASSIEGGTGANVLTF.

The V call is TRBV6-5, the J call TRBJ1-1; D unresolved. CDR3 size: 14 residues. Germline V gene lookup returns CDR1 MNHEY and CDR2 SVGAGI. V lost 7 bases and J 3 bases, leaving 15 bases between the germline ends. In DNA form, the CDR3 reads TGTGCCAGCAAGAGAGTCAGGTCCTACACTGAAGCTTTCTTT. Protein sequence: CASKRVRSYTEAFF.

Within the sample, this clone is medium-sized. The rearrangement links TRBV13 to TRBJ2-5; 8 nucleotides align to TRBD1. This CDR3 has 15 residues. Looked up from germline, CDR1 is PRHDT and CDR2 is FYEKMQ (reference sequence). Trimming at V came to 5 bases and at J to 4 bases, leaving 9 bases not matched to a gene. CDR3 sequence reads: CASSADRGEGETQYF. DNA for the CDR3: TGTGCCAGCAGCGCAGACAGGGGTGAGGGAGAGACCCAGTACTTC.

This clone came up once. The J gene is TRBJ1-2, the V gene TRBV10-1; no reliable D call. The CDR3 extends over 13 amino acids. Trimming cost V 5 bases and J 0 bases, with 7 bases left between them. Germline values: CDR1 WNHNN, CDR2 SYGVQD (reference sequence). In DNA, the CDR3 is TGCGCCAGCAGTCTAGATGCTAACTATGGCTACACCTTC. Encoded protein: CASSLDANYGYTF.

The chain carries TRBV19 and TRBJ1-2; 9 bases match TRBD1. Germline V gives CDR1 LNHDA, CDR2 SQIVND (reference sequence). J lost 2 bases, V lost 6 bases, and 7 bases had no gene match. The CDR3 runs to 15 residues. CDR3 in amino acids: CASRSLTGGNYGYTF. CDR3 DNA sequence: TGTGCCAGTAGAAGCTTAACAGGGGGCAACTATGGCTACACCTTC.

The chain recombines TRBV4-1 with TRBJ1-2; 9 nucleotides line up with TRBD1. The CDR3 has 16 amino acids. J lost 6 bases, V lost 3 bases, and 11 bases had no gene match. Germline CDR1 is MGHRA and CDR2 is YSYEKL. CDR3 nucleotide sequence: TGCGCCAGCAGCCAGCTTCAACCGGGACAGGGAAATGGCTACACCTTC. Translated: CASSQLQPGQGNGYTF.

The V gene is TRBV2, the J gene TRBJ1-2; 11 bases are a match to TRBD1. This CDR3 spans 14 amino acids. Germline CDR1 is SNHLY and CDR2 is FYNNEI. The ends lost 6 bases at V and 8 bases at J; junction bases unmatched: 8. CDR3 region: CASRGPGQGAGYTF. The CDR3 region has the DNA TGTGCCAGCAGAGGACCTGGACAGGGGGCGGGCTACACCTTC.

The V and J genes are TRBV2 and TRBJ1-1, with D possibly being TRBD1 (6 bases). V lost 5 bases, J lost 0 bases, and 13 bases lay in between. In germline, CDR1 is SNHLY, CDR2 FYNNEI. The CDR3 has 15 amino acids. CDR3 sequence: CASSKQGGMNTEAFF. CDR3 coding DNA: TGTGCCAGCAGTAAACAGGGAGGCATGAACACTGAAGCTTTCTTT.

Written as DNA, the CDR3 is TGTGCCAGCAGCCGGATTACCCCGGGACTACAAATAATTCGAAGCTACGAGCAGTACTTC. This encodes CASSRITPGLQIIRSYEQYF. V usage is TRBV27 and J usage is TRBJ2-7, with 7 bases that match TRBD2. The CDR3 spans 20 residues. V shed 6 bases, J shed 3 bases, and the junction held 26 bases outside the gene matches. Germline-derived CDR1 and CDR2 are MNHEY and SMNVEV (reference sequence).

This chain connects TRBV5-1 to TRBJ2-7, with 14 bases matching TRBD2. Germline V gene lookup returns CDR1 SGHRS and CDR2 YFSETQ. The CDR3 has 16 amino acids. Trimming took 0 bases from V and 9 from J; bases not matched to a gene: 8. CDR3 region: CASSLAWTSGGKGQYF. Here the CDR3 DNA reads TGCGCCAGCAGCTTGGCCTGGACTAGCGGGGGGAAGGGGCAGTACTTC.

The chain links TRBV5-5 to TRBJ1-4; no firm D call. Trimming pared 2 bases from V and 2 bases from J, leaving 10 bases between. CDR1 SGHKS and CDR2 YYEKEE come from the germline V gene (reference sequence). This CDR3 has 15 residues. In DNA, the CDR3 is TGTGCCAGCAGCTTCATGACGATTACTAATGAAAAACTGTTTTTT. Its protein is CASSFMTITNEKLFF.

The V call is TRBV7-9, the J call TRBJ2-2, with D possibly being TRBD1 (6 bases). The germline CDR1 and CDR2 sequences are SEHNR and FQNEAQ (reference sequence). The CDR3 length is 14 residues. V was trimmed by 9 bases and J by 4 bases, leaving 15 bases between them. Here the CDR3 reads CASHRDTATGELFF. As DNA, the CDR3 is TGTGCCAGTCACCGGGACACCGCCACCGGGGAGCTGTTTTTT.

V gene TRBV11-2 combines with J gene TRBJ1-2, with D hard to call. CDR1 and CDR2 (germline): SGHAT, FQNNGV. V dropped 0 bases and J dropped 8 bases, with 16 bases sitting between them. There are 15 residues in the CDR3. Here the CDR3 reads CASSLDIKGFGGYTF. The CDR3 DNA is TGTGCCAGCAGCTTAGATATTAAAGGATTTGGCGGCTACACCTTC.

The chain employs TRBV7-2 and TRBJ1-5, with no clear D. This CDR3 is built from 13 residues. The V and J ends lost 5 bases and 9 bases respectively, with 14 bases between them. Germline-derived CDR1 and CDR2 are SGHTA and FQGNSA. This CDR3 reads CASSPPPGWPQHF. The CDR3 DNA reads TGTGCCAGCAGCCCCCCCCCAGGATGGCCCCAGCATTTT.

The V call is TRBV29-1, the J call TRBJ2-2; a possible D gene is TRBD2 (7 bases). CDR3 length: 17 residues. V lost 4 bases, J lost 3 bases, and 21 bases lay in between. Germline CDR1 is SQVTM and CDR2 is ANQGSEA. The CDR3 here is CSVGVLRGGLDTGELFF. In nucleotides, the CDR3 is TGCAGCGTTGGGGTCTTAAGGGGGGGGCTAGACACCGGGGAGCTGTTTTTT.

The genes are TRBV7-8 and TRBJ2-1; possibly TRBD1 for D (6 bases). Trimming stripped 0 bases from V and 6 bases from J, with 6 bases between. The CDR3 has 13 residues. The V gene's germline CDR1 is SGHVS and CDR2 FQNEAQ. CDR3 sequence: CASSLADSNEQFF. The CDR3 region has the DNA TGTGCCAGCAGCTTAGCGGACAGCAATGAGCAGTTCTTC. Variable domain in full (rest from reference TRBV7-8 and TRBJ2-1): GAGVSQSPRYKVAKRGQDVALRCDPISGHVSLFWYQQALGQGPEFLTYFQNEAQLDKSGLPSDRFFAERPEGSVSTLKIQRTQQEDSAVYLCASSLADSNEQFFGPGTRLTVL.

This clone was seen a single time. Here the CDR3 reads CAWMVGYEQYF. CDR3 DNA: TGTGCCTGGATGGTGGGCTACGAGCAGTACTTC. V gene TRBV30 combines with J gene TRBJ2-7, with D hard to call. V lost 4 bases and J lost 3, with 7 bases in between. This CDR3 region has 11 residues. Germline V gene lookup returns CDR1 GTSNPN and CDR2 SVGIG (reference sequence).

The chain is built from TRBV30 and TRBJ2-7, with D hard to call. Germline lookup yields CDR1 GTSNPN and CDR2 SVGIG (reference sequence). The ends were cut back, 3 bases at V and 5 bases at J, with 11 bases in the middle. The CDR3 runs 12 residues. For the CDR3, the DNA is TGTGCCTGGAGCGCCTTCAGCCACGAGCAGTACTTC. Its protein product is CAWSAFSHEQYF.